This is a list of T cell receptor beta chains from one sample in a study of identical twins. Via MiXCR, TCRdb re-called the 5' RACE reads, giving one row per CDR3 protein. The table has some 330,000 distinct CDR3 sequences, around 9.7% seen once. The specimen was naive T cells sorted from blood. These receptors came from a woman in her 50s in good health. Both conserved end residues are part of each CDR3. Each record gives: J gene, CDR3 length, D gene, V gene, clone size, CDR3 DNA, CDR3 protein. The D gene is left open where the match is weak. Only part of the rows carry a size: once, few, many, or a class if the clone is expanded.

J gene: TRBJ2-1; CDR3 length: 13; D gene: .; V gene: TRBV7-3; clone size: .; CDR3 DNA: TGTGCCAGCAGCAGAGCGGCGTACAATGAGCAGTTCTTC; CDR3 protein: CASSRAAYNEQFF
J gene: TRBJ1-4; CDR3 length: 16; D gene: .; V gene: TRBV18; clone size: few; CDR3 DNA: TGTGCCAGCTCCCCCGGGTTGGGAGTTTCTAATGAAAAACTGTTTTTT; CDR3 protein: CASSPGLGVSNEKLFF
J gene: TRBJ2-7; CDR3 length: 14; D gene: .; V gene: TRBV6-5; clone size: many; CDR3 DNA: TGTGCCAGCAGTTACTCCCCCAACTCCTACGAGCAGTACTTC; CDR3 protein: CASSYSPNSYEQYF
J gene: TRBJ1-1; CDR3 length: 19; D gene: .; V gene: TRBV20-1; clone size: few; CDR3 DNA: TGCAGTGCTAGAGCCTTACTATGGGCTAACAGGGCGGGGTTCACTGAAGCTTTCTTT; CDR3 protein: CSARALLWANRAGFTEAFF
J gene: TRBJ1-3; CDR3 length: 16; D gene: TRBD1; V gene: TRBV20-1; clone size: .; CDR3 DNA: TGCAGTGCTAGAGGGGACAGGGGGCACTCTGGAAACACCATATATTTT; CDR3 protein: CSARGDRGHSGNTIYF
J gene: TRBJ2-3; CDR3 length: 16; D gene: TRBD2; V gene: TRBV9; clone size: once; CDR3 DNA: TGTGCCAGCAGCGTAGTCGCGCGGGAGCTCACAGATACGCAGTATTTT; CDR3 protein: CASSVVARELTDTQYF
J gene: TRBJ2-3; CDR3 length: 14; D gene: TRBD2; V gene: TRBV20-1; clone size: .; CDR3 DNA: TGCAGTGCTAGGGCCAGCGGGAGGTTTGATACGCAGTATTTT; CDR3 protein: CSARASGRFDTQYF
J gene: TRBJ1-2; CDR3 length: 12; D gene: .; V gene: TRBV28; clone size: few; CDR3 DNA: TGTGCCAGCAGCCTTCAGTCCTATGGCTACACCTTC; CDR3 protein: CASSLQSYGYTF
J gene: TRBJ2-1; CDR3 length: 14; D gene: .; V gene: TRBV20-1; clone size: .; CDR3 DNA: TGCAGTGCTAGCGGGAGTGTCGCCTACAATGAGCAGTTCTTC; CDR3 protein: CSASGSVAYNEQFF
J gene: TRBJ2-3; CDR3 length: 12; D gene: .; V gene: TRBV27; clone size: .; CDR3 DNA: TGTGCCAGCAGTTCAGGGGAGGATACGCAGTATTTT; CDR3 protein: CASSSGEDTQYF
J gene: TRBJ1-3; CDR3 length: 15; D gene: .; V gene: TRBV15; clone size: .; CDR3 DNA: TGTGCCACCAGCAGAGATTTCGGCTCTGGAAACACCATATATTTT; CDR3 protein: CATSRDFGSGNTIYF
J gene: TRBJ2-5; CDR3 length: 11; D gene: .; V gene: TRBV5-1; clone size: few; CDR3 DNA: TGCGCCAGCAGCTTTGGGGTGACCCAGTACTTC; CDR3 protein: CASSFGVTQYF
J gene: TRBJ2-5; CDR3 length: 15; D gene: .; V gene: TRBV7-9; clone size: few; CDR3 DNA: TGTGCCAGCAGCTGGGGCCAAGCGGCCGCAGAGACCCAGTACTTC; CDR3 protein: CASSWGQAAAETQYF
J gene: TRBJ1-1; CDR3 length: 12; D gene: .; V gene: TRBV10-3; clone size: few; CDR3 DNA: TGTGCCATCAGTCCCGGGGCTTCTGAAGCTTTCTTT; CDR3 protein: CAISPGASEAFF
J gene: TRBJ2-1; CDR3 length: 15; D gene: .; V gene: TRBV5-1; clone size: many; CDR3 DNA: TGCGCCAGCCGCCCAGACAGTAGCTCCTACAATGAGCAGTTCTTC; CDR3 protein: CASRPDSSSYNEQFF
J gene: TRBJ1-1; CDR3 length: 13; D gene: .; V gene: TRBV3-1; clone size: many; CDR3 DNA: TGTGCCAGCAGCCAGCATCTTGGGGACGAAGCTTTCTTT; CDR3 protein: CASSQHLGDEAFF
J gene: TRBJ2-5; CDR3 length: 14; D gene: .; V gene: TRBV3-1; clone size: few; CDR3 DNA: TGTGCCAGCAGCCAGCCCGGGACCGAAGAGACCCAGTACTTC; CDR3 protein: CASSQPGTEETQYF
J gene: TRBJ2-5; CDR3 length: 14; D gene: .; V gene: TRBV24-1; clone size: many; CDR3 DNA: TGTGCCACCTCCGAAACGGGGGCTCAAGAGACCCAGTACTTC; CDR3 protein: CATSETGAQETQYF
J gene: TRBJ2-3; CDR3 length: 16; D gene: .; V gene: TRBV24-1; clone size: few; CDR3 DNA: TGTGCCTCCAGCGATAGATCCCCGGGGTCCGGAGATACGCAGTATTTT; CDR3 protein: CASSDRSPGSGDTQYF
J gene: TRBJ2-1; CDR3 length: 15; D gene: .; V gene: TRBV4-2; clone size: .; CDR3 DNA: TGTGCCAGCAGCCAAGGCGGGGCTAACAACAATGAGCAGTTCTTC; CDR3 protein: CASSQGGANNNEQFF
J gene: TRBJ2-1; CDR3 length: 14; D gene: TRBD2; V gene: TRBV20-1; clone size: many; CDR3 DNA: TGCAGTGCTAGGCGGACTAGCGGGAGCTATGAGCAGTTCTTC; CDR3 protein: CSARRTSGSYEQFF
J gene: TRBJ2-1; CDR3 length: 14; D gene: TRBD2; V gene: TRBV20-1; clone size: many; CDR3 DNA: TGCAGTGCTAGTCTAGCGGGAGTCTACAATGAGCAGTTCTTC; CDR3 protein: CSASLAGVYNEQFF
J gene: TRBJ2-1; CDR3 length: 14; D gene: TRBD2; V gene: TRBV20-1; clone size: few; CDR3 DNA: TGCAGTGCTAGTGCTAGCGGGATTCACAATGAGCAGTTCTTC; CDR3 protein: CSASASGIHNEQFF
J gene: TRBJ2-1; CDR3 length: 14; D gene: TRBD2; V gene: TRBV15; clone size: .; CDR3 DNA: TGTGCCACCACCACTAGCGGGAGATTGGATGAGCAGTTCTTC; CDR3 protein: CATTTSGRLDEQFF
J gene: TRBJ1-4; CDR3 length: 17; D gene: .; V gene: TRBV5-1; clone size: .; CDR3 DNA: TGCGCCAGCAGCTACCGGGCCCCGCGAGTGTCTAATGAAAAACTGTTTTTT; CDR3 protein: CASSYRAPRVSNEKLFF
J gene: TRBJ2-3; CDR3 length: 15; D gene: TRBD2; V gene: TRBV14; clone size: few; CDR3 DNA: TGTGCCAGCAGCACACCAACTAGCGGGGGGGATACGCAGTATTTT; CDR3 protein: CASSTPTSGGDTQYF
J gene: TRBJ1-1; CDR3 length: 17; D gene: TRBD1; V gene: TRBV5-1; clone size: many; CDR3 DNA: TGCGCCAGCAGCTCACATCCCCGGGACAGGGTGGTGTCTGAAGCTTTCTTT; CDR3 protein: CASSSHPRDRVVSEAFF
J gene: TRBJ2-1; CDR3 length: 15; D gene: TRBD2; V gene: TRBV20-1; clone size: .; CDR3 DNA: TGCAGTGCCCACGACGAGGGCGGGAGGGCCGGTGAGCAGTTCTTC; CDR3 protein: CSAHDEGGRAGEQFF
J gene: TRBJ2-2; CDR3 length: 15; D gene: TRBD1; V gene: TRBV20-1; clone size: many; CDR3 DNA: TGCAGTGCTAGAAGACAGGGGATTAATTCCGGGGAGCTGTTTTTT; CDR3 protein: CSARRQGINSGELFF
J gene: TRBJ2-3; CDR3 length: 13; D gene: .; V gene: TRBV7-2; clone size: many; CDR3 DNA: TGTGCCAGCACCGTAGTACCGGCAGATACGCAGTATTTT; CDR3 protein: CASTVVPADTQYF
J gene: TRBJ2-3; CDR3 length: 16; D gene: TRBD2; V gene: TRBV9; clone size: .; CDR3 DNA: TGTGCCAGCAGTCAAAGACTAGCGGGGAAAACAGATACGCAGTATTTT; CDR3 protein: CASSQRLAGKTDTQYF
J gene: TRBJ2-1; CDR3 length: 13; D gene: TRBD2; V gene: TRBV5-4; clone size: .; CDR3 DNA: TGTGCCAGCAGCTTGGGGACTAGCCGTATGCAGTTCTTC; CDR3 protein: CASSLGTSRMQFF
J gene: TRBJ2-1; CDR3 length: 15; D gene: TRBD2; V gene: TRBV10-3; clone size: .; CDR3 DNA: TGTGCCATCGGACTAGCGGGAGACCCCTACAATGAGCAGTTCTTC; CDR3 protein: CAIGLAGDPYNEQFF